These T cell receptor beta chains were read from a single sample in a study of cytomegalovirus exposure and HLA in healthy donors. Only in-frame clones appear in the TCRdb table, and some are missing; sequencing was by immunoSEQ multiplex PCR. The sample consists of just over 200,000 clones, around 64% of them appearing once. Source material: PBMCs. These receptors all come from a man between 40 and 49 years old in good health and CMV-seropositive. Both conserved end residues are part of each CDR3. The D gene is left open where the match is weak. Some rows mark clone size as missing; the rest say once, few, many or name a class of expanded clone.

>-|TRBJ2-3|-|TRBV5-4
CASSPSAFTDTQYF
TGTGCCAGCAGCCCAAGCGCCTTCACAGATACGCAGTATTTT
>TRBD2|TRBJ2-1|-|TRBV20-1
CSARAGGPWIF
TGCAGTGCTAGAGCGGGGGGGCCCTGGATCTTC
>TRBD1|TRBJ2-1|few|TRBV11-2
CASSLGTGPWGEQFF
TGTGCCAGCAGCTTAGGGACAGGGCCTTGGGGAGAGCAGTTCTTC
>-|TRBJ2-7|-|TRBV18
CASSPSGMSYEQYF
TGTGCCAGCTCACCATCAGGGATGAGCTACGAGCAGTACTTC
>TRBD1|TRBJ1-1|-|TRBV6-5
CASRRDRGLGEAFF
TGTGCCAGCAGGCGGGACAGGGGTTTGGGGGAAGCTTTCTTT
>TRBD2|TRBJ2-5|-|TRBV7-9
CASSLAQGGQETQYF
TGTGCCAGCAGCTTAGCGCAGGGAGGGCAAGAGACCCAGTACTTC
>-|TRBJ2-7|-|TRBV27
CASSAGTYEQYF
TGTGCCAGCTCTGCAGGGACCTACGAGCAGTACTTC
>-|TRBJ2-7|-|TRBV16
CASSQRPASYEQYF
TGTGCCAGCAGCCAGAGGCCGGCCTCCTACGAGCAGTACTTC
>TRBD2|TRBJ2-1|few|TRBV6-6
CASSYSGGGANEQFF
TGTGCCAGCAGTTACTCTGGCGGGGGGGCCAATGAGCAGTTCTTC
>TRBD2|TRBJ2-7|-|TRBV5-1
CASSLGFGVGGGSYEQYF
TGCGCCAGCAGCTTGGGATTCGGAGTTGGCGGGGGGAGCTACGAGCAGTACTTC
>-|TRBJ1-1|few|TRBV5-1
CASHMNTEAFF
TGCGCCAGTCACATGAACACTGAAGCTTTCTTT
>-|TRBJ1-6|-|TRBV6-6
CASSYSQGSPLHF
TGTGCCAGCAGTTACTCTCAGGGTTCACCCCTCCACTTT
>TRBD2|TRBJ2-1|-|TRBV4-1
CASSQTPAGTRVEQFF
TGCGCCAGCAGCCAAACCCCCGCCGGGACTAGGGTTGAGCAGTTCTTC
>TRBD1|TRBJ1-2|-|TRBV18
CASSPRDRTNYGYTF
TGTGCCAGCTCACCACGGGACAGAACTAACTATGGCTACACCTTC
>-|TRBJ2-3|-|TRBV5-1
CASSSGADTQYF
TGCGCCAGCAGCTCCGGAGCAGATACGCAGTATTTT
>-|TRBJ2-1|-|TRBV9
CASSVAIAGDYNEQFF
TGTGCCAGCAGCGTAGCGATCGCAGGGGACTACAATGAGCAGTTCTTC
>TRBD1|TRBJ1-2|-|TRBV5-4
CASSFRGRGHYGYTF
TGTGCCAGCAGTTTTAGGGGGCGCGGTCACTACGGCTACACCTTC
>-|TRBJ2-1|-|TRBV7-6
CASSFSHNEQFF
TGTGCCAGCAGCTTCTCCCACAATGAGCAGTTCTTC
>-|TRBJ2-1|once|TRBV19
CASSPGLLYNEQFF
TGTGCCAGTAGTCCAGGGCTCCTCTACAATGAGCAGTTCTTC